The present entry profiles one T cell receptor (beta chain) with its context. This clone's antigen is unknown. No qualities accompany the bases; no much larger clone lies one base away. The data belong to a study of blood T cell repertoires in COVID-19 (TCRdb year 2020). About the investigation overall: Collaborator samples came from the United States, Italy and Spain and covered acute and convalescent phases of COVID-19. HLA class I and class II types, where available, came from metadata supplied by the sample provider rather than from assay-based typing. The prospective study material was composed of cDNA or gDNA derived from T cells, B-cell-depleted T cells, or PBMCs. The samples were drawn from two sources: the first 160 participants of the ongoing ImmuneRACE study, and 950 to 1,500 subjects contributed by 6 global collaborators. The dataset comprised deeply sampled blood TCRbeta repertoires from subjects exposed to, actively infected with, or recovered from COVID-19. Nearly every sample came with metadata listing a de-identified subject ID, COVID-19 status, age in years and sex. The repertoires were released in a freely available public database meant as a resource for research on the immune response to SARS-CoV-2. What the work shows at the level of the full study, not this receptor alone: The amount of clinical and demographic metadata varied by source and participant and was provided uncurated.

Participants in the prospective study were aged about 18 to 95 years, lived in under 30 United States geographic areas, and enrolled through a virtual design. In the prospective study, cohorts were assigned on the basis of participant-reported clinical history obtained from a screening survey and a study questionnaire. Recovered participants in ImmuneRACE Cohort 3 were defined as having two consecutive negative NP/OP PCR tests, clearance from a healthcare professional, or resolution of symptoms. In the prospective study, mobile phlebotomists collected whole blood, serum and a nasopharyngeal or oropharyngeal swab from each participant. Prospective study participants could optionally give additional blood draws and questionnaires over an approximately two-month period. Prospective study blood samples were shipped either frozen or at room temperature before DNA extraction. TCRbeta CDR3 regions were amplified from genomic DNA by means of the immunoSEQ Assay, a bias-controlled multiplex PCR. Per the original workflow: The number of nucleated cells in each sample was estimated by amplification of reference gene primers within the assay. To quantify the absolute abundance of each unique TCRbeta CDR3 rearrangement, sequence reads were collapsed and filtered. Productive Simpson clonality was computed per sample as the square root of Simpson's diversity index over productive rearrangements. In TCRdb, the immuneACCESS table is reduced to in-frame sequences with V and J assigned. These tables do not hold every clone; where another copy was compared, an unresolved V gene accounts for under half, and the others remain unexplained. Clonal size and the V and J genes are those of that table, whereas D and trimming came from the DNA. This sample has some 330,000 clones in its table, and roughly 87% of those were observed once. In total, the top ten clones hold approximately 4.7% of the sample.

The germline V gene yields SGDLS for CDR1 and YYNGEE for CDR2. V is clipped by 3 bases and J by 0 bases, and the sequence between their germline boundaries is 7 bases long. There are 15 amino acids in the CDR3, from cysteine to phenylalanine inclusive. Left in the record is the CDR3 DNA by itself, 45 bases read in frame from the first base. The sample consisted of PBMCs or T cells enriched from blood (not recorded which). The TCR was taken from a woman aged 45-60 years who had recovered from COVID-19. Recombination linked TRBV9 to TRBJ1-6; 6 matching bases give a weak D call of TRBD1. The nucleotides are TGTGCCAGCAGCGCAGGGGCCTCCTATAATTCACCCCTCCACTTT. It is translated as CASSAGASYNSPLHF.